The entry below describes one T cell receptor beta chain. This sample was included in a study of blood T cell repertoires in COVID-19. Overall study: Some COVID-19 samples were acute and others convalescent; all came from the United States, Italy and Spain. PBMCs, B-cell-depleted T cells, or T cells were the source of the cDNA or gDNA that made up the material.

Original methodology: Amplification of reference gene primers was used by the study to estimate nucleated cell counts. Here immunoSEQ multiplex PCR was the method, and the copy in TCRdb shows in-frame clones only, minus some. That table supplies the V and J calls and clone size; D and trimming were determined from the DNA. The table lists some 300,000 clones, 75% to 90% of them singletons. Those enrolled in Seattle joined during active infection and were followed longitudinally afterward. Germline CDR1 is LGHNT and CDR2 is FRNRAP. With V trimmed by 2 bases and J by 11 bases, 8 bases remained unmatched. The CDR3 is 14 amino acids.

The chain couples TRBV12-5 to TRBJ1-1; 10 bases fit TRBD1. This TCR derives from a woman in her 70s with COVID-19, enrolled during active disease. The sequenced sample consisted of peripheral blood. The CDR3 sequence is CASGLTPDRGLAFF. In DNA form, the CDR3 reads TGTGCTAGTGGTTTGACCCCGGACAGGGGGTTGGCTTTCTTT.